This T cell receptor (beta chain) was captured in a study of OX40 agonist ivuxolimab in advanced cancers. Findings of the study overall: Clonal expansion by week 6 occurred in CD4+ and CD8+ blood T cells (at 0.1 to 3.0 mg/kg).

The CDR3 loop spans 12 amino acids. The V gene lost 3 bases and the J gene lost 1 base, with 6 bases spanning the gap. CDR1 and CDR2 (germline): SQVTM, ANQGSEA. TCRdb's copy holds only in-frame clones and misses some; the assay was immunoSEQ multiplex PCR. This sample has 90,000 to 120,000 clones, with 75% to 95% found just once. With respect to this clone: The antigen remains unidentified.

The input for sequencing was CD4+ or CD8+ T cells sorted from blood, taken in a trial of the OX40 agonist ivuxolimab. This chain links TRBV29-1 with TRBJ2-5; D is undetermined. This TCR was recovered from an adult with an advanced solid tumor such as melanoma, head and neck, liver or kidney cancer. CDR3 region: CSVDGSQETQYF. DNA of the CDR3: TGCAGCGTTGATGGGTCCCAAGAGACCCAGTACTTC. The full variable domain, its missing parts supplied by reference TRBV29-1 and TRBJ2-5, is SAVISQKPSRDICQRGTSLTIQCQVDSQVTMMFWYRQQPGQSLTLIATANQGSEATYESGFVIDKFPISRPNLTFSTLTVSNMSPEDSSIYLCSVDGSQETQYFGPGTRLLVL.